The rows below give T cell receptor beta chains drawn from one sample of a study of cytomegalovirus exposure and HLA in healthy donors. TCRdb keeps only in-frame clones here, not all; method: immunoSEQ multiplex PCR. The sample shows over 150,000 clones, 80% to 90% of them seen only once. The sample was PBMCs. The receptors originated from a male donor in good health and CMV-seronegative. Each CDR3 is given with its conserved first and last residue. A D gene is named only where the DNA matches it firmly.

>TRBD2|TRBV14|TRBJ2-7|18
CASSQEALAGGGSYEQYF
>NA|TRBV6-1|TRBJ2-6|15
CASSEQGSGANVLTF
>TRBD1|TRBV27|TRBJ2-1|16
CASSKKQGGSYNEQFF
>TRBD2|TRBV2|TRBJ2-5|15
CASSGTSGGGETQYF
>NA|TRBV28|NA|14
CASSQDTISYEQYF
>NA|TRBV29-1|TRBJ2-1|15
CSAVIRTSSYNEQFF
>TRBD2|TRBV5-1|TRBJ2-7|16
CASSPGTSGSSYEQYF
>TRBD2|TRBV28|TRBJ2-7|14
CASSRMAGGNEQYF
>TRBD1|TRBV18|TRBJ1-4|15
CASSLNRGSEEKLFF
>NA|TRBV6-5|TRBJ2-5|14
CASSYSGQRETQYF
>TRBD1|TRBV5-1|TRBJ1-2|16
CASSSGQGVPSWGYTF
>TRBD2|TRBV28|TRBJ2-7|14
CASSPQAGGRRSYF
>TRBD1|TRBV13|TRBJ1-6|17
CASSPGTGSSYNSPLHF
>TRBD1|TRBV4-3|TRBJ2-1|16
CASSQRTGVPYNEQFF
>NA|TRBV7-2|TRBJ2-2|18
CASNLLQGAGGLTGELFF
>TRBD1|TRBV30|TRBJ1-4|14
CAWTAGTGGEKLFF
>TRBD2|TRBV28|TRBJ2-3|15
CASSFVGRVADTQYF
>TRBD2|TRBV5-1|TRBJ2-7|16
CASSLGSGGVSYEQYF
>TRBD2|TRBV6-5|TRBJ2-2|15
CASRSTSGSTGELFF
>NA|TRBV9|TRBJ2-7|15
CASSVSLDSSYEQYF
>NA|TRBV2|TRBJ2-4|18
CASSESRDMNLAKNIQYF
>TRBD1|TRBV6-6|TRBJ2-7|12
CASADREYEQYF
>NA|TRBV5-5|TRBJ2-1|14
CASSLSGRLNEQFF
>TRBD2|TRBV28|TRBJ2-5|13
CASIAGGYETQYF
>NA|TRBV30|TRBJ2-5|16
CAWSVLAGPHQETQYF
>TRBD1|TRBV28|TRBJ1-5|13
CASSRQGSRPQHF